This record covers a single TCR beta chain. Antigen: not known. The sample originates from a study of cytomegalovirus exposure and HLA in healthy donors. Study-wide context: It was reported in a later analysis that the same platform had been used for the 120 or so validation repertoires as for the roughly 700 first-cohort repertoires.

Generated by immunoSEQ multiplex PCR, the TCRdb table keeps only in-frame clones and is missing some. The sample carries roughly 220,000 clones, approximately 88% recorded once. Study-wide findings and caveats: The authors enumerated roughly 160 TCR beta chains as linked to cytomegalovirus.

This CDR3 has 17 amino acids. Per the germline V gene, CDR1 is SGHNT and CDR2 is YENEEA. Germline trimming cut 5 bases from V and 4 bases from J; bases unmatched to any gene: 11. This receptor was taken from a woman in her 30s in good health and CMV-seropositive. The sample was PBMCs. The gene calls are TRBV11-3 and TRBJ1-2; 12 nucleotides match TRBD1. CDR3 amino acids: CASSKYSPGQGAYGYTF. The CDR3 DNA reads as TGTGCCAGCAGCAAATACTCACCGGGACAGGGGGCCTATGGCTACACCTTC.